This TCR beta chain was documented in a study of cytomegalovirus exposure and HLA in healthy donors. Study-wide context: Prior work identified roughly 120 million unique TCR beta sequences in around 170 million T cells. Findings of the study overall: It was only CMV serostatus that was available as immune exposure information. Later work found that TCR association rates differed between HLA loci; DRB1 had the most and HLA-C the fewest.

V shed 5 bases, J shed 5 bases, and the junction held 7 bases outside the gene matches. Germline V gene lookup returns CDR1 SGHDT and CDR2 YYEEEE. CDR3 length: 15 amino acids. Ten or more counts support this clone. The target antigen is unknown. Primers included in the PCR were 60 Vbeta and 13 Jbeta primers. Method: immunoSEQ multiplex PCR; TCRdb's copy keeps in-frame clones and lacks some. The table lists more than 55,000 clones, around 74% of them singletons, with 11% in the top ten. The receptor was derived from a woman in her sixties or seventies in good health and CMV-seropositive. This chain joins TRBV5-6 and TRBJ2-1; 10 bases fit TRBD2. Sequencing was carried out using PBMCs. The CDR3 bases are TGTGCCAGCAGTAAACTAGCGGGGAGGGACAATGAGCAGTTCTTC. This gives the protein CASSKLAGRDNEQFF.